This TCR beta chain stems from a study of cytomegalovirus exposure and HLA in healthy donors (dated by TCRdb to about 2017). About the study as a whole: A later analysis indicated that the roughly 120 validation repertoires were generated on the platform also employed for the approximately 700 repertoires of the first cohort. The study aimed to test whether signatures of past pathogen exposure could be identified by cataloging public T cell receptors. In addition to the first cohort of 666 subjects, a separate validation cohort of 120 different subjects was used. To predict cytomegalovirus infection status, the study brought together high-throughput TCR immunosequencing, statistical association of individual TCRs with disease status, and machine learning. Overall study results and their limits: The classifier was reported to diagnose cytomegalovirus status with high specificity and sensitivity in both the original and validation cohorts. Most TCR sequences were seen in very few donors, while some public TCRs were found in many individuals. According to the authors, the approach could potentially be generalized to other disease states and immunological phenotypes. A later analysis lacked HLA typing for the validation cohort, so it scored co-occurrence in that cohort across all 110 or so repertoires. Subsequent analysis determined that TCRs grouped into clusters in the first cohort also showed a tendency toward co-occurrence across the roughly 130 validation repertoires, and approximately 94% of cluster scores exceeded 0. A total of about 150 TCR beta chains were listed by the study as associated with cytomegalovirus. In vitro tests confirmed that a few of the cytomegalovirus-associated TCR beta chains recognize cytomegalovirus antigens.

The receptor library was made with the immunoSEQ multiplex PCR assay. The original pipeline was this. To diagnose cytomegalovirus status from the catalog of TCR beta chain sequences, a statistical classification framework was built. TCRdb limited this immuneACCESS table to in-frame rearrangements with V and J called. A share of clones is missing; checked studies link under half to unresolved V genes, and the rest is unexplained. V, J and clone size are taken as reported in that table, and D and trimming were inferred from the DNA itself. The sample data list approximately 160,000 clones, and about nine tenths of these were observed just once. The ten biggest clones cover about 9.4% of the sample. The CDR3 has 14 amino acids, counting the end cysteine and phenylalanine. Solely the CDR3 DNA is kept, with 42 bases framed from the first base. The germline V gene gives CDR1 as LGHNA and CDR2 as YNFKEQ. V is pruned by 5 bases and J by 3 bases, leaving 6 bases of the junction without a gene match.

Comment on this clone: Its binding antigen is unknown. No clone much larger than this one lies a single base away; base qualities are absent.

The donors belonged to the validation cohort of roughly 120 subjects, which was separate from the roughly 700-subject first cohort. This sequence was found in a young woman in good health and CMV-seropositive. The chain is assembled from TRBV4-2 and TRBJ2-7; 8 junctional bases match TRBD1. The sample taken for sequencing was PBMCs. The nucleotides read TGTGCCAGCAGCGCCGGGACAGGAGACTACGAGCAGTACTTC. It translates to CASSAGTGDYEQYF.